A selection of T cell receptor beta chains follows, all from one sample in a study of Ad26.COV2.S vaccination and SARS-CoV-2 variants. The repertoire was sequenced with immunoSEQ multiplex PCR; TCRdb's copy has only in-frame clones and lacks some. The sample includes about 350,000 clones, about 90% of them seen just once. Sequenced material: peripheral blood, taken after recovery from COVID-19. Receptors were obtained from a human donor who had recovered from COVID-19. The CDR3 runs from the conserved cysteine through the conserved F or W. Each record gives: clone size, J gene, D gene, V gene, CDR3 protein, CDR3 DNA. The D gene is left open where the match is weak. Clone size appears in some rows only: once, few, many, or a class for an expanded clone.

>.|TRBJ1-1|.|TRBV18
CASSPPRGKTEAFF
TGTGCCAGCTCACCACCGAGAGGAAAAACTGAAGCTTTCTTT
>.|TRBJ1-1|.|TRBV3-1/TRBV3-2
CASRGQGLSTEAFF
TGTGCCAGCAGAGGGCAGGGCCTTTCCACTGAAGCTTTCTTT
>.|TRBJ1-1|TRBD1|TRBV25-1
CASSAYRGNTEAFF
TGTGCCAGCAGTGCTTACAGGGGAAACACTGAAGCTTTCTTT
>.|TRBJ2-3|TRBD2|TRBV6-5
CASSYKLAGTTDTQYF
TGTGCCAGCAGTTACAAACTAGCGGGGACCACAGATACGCAGTATTTT
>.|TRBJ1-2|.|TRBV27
CASSLITGRDYTF
TGTGCCAGCAGTTTAATCACAGGGCGTGACTACACCTTC
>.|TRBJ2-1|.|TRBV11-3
CASSLWGSSYNEQFF
TGTGCCAGCAGCTTGTGGGGGAGCTCCTACAATGAGCAGTTCTTC
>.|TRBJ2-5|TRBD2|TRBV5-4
CASSPERGGPKTQYF
TGTGCCAGCAGCCCCGAGCGGGGGGGCCCCAAGACCCAGTACTTC
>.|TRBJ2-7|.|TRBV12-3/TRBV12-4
CASSRSGLYEQYF
TGTGCCAGCAGCCGCTCAGGTTTGTACGAGCAGTACTTC
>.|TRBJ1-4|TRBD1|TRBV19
CASAGTGAEKLFF
TGTGCCTCTGCTGGGACAGGGGCTGAAAAACTGTTTTTT
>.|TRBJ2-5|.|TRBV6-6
CASSSPQGNRETQYF
TGTGCCAGCAGTTCTCCTCAGGGGAATCGGGAGACCCAGTACTTC
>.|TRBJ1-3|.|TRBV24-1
CATSDRQDRGNTIYF
TGTGCCACCAGTGATCGACAGGATAGGGGAAACACCATATATTTT
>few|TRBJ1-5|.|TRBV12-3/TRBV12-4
CASRGPVTEPQHF
TGTGCCAGTCGGGGACCGGTGACCGAACCCCAGCATTTT
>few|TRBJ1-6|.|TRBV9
CASSVRDVDSPLHF
TGTGCCAGCAGCGTACGGGACGTAGATTCACCCCTCCACTTT
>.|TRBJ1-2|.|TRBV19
CASSSRPTRDYGYTF
TGTGCCAGTAGTTCAAGACCCACCAGGGACTATGGCTACACCTTC
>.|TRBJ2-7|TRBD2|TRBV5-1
CASSRAGGLSEQYF
TGCGCCAGCAGCCGAGCGGGGGGGCTGAGCGAGCAGTACTTC
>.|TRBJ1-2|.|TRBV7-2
CASSHTVGDYGYTF
TGTGCCAGCAGCCACACGGTGGGGGACTATGGCTACACCTTC
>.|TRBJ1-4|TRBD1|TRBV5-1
CASANSRTGTTNEKLFF
TGCGCCAGCGCTAATTCCAGGACAGGAACAACTAATGAAAAACTGTTTTTT
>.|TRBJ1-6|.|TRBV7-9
CASSVYQGLLNSPLHF
TGTGCCAGCAGCGTATATCAGGGTTTGTTGAATTCACCCCTCCACTTT
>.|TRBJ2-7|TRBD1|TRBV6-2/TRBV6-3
CASSSFLTGMHEQYF
TGTGCCAGTAGCTCCTTTTTGACAGGGATGCACGAGCAGTACTTC
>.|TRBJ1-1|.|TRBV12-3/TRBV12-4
CASSGDSPRAFF
TGTGCCAGCAGTGGGGACTCACCACGCGCTTTCTTT
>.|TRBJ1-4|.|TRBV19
CATRFRDNEKLFF
TGTGCCACCCGATTTAGGGACAATGAAAAACTGTTTTTT
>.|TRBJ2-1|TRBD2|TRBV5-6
CASSPRLAGGNEQFF
TGTGCCAGCAGCCCTCGACTAGCGGGGGGCAATGAGCAGTTCTTC
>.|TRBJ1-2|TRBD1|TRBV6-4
CASRETGNGNYGYTF
TGTGCCAGCAGGGAGACAGGGAATGGAAACTATGGCTACACCTTC
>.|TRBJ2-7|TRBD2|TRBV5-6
CASSLVSSGSYEQYF
TGTGCCAGCAGCTTGGTCTCTAGCGGCTCCTACGAGCAGTACTTC
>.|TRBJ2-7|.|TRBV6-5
CASSYGSGSSYEQYF
TGTGCCAGCAGTTACGGGTCAGGGTCGTCCTACGAGCAGTACTTC
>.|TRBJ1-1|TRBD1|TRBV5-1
CASSLQGGVGTEAFF
TGCGCCAGCAGCTTACAGGGGGGAGTGGGCACTGAAGCTTTCTTT
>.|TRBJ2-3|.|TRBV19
CASSIVGGSTDTQYF
TGTGCCAGTAGTATCGTCGGGGGTAGCACAGATACGCAGTATTTT
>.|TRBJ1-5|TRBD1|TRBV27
CASSPSTGVDQPQHF
TGTGCCAGCAGTCCCTCGACAGGGGTGGATCAGCCCCAGCATTTT
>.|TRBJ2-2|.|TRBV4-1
CASSQAGRSGTGELFF
TGCGCCAGCAGCCAAGCAGGTCGTAGCGGCACCGGGGAGCTGTTTTTT
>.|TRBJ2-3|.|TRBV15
CATSRDFELAGTSTDTQYF
TGTGCCACCAGCAGAGATTTCGAATTGGCAGGGACTAGCACAGATACGCAGTATTTT
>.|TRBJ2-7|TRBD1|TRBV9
CASSVRRQGCYEQYF
TGTGCCAGCAGCGTTAGGCGACAGGGTTGCTACGAGCAGTACTTC
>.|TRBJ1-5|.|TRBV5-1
CASSLEGTSNQPQHF
TGCGCCAGCAGCTTGGAAGGGACAAGCAATCAGCCCCAGCATTTT
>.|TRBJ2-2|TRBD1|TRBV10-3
CAISEGQAGTGELFF
TGTGCCATCAGTGAGGGACAGGCGGGCACCGGGGAGCTGTTTTTT
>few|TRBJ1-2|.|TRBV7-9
CASSPPQSGGSNYGYTF
TGTGCCAGCAGCCCCCCTCAGTCCGGGGGGTCTAACTATGGCTACACCTTC
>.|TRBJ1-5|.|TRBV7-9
CASSLVNQPQHF
TGTGCCAGCAGCTTAGTCAATCAGCCCCAGCATTTT
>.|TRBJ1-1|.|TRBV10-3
CAISESRSTEAFF
TGTGCCATCAGTGAGTCGAGGAGCACTGAAGCTTTCTTT
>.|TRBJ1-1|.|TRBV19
CASSIGGNTEAFF
TGTGCCAGTAGTATAGGTGGGAACACTGAAGCTTTCTTT
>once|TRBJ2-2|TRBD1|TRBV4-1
CASSQYYRQGINTGELFF
TGCGCCAGCAGCCAATACTACCGACAGGGGATCAACACCGGGGAGCTGTTTTTT
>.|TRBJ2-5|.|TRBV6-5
CASSSGGAPGRETQYF
TGTGCCAGCAGTTCAGGAGGGGCCCCGGGCCGAGAGACCCAGTACTTC
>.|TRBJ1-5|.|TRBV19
CASSLGWSQPQHF
TGTGCCAGTAGTCTGGGATGGAGTCAGCCCCAGCATTTT
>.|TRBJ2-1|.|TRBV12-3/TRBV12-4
CASSLFQEQFF
TGTGCCAGCAGTTTGTTTCAGGAGCAGTTCTTC
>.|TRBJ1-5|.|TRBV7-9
CASSLVGEGEQPQHF
TGTGCCAGCAGCTTAGTTGGGGAGGGTGAACAGCCCCAGCATTTT
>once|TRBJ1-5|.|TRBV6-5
CASNDAGHSNQPQHF
TGTGCCAGCAACGATGCAGGGCATAGCAATCAGCCCCAGCATTTT
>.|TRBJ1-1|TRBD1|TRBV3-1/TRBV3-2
CASSQPIGTGDTEAFF
TGTGCCAGCAGCCAACCTATAGGGACAGGGGACACTGAAGCTTTCTTT
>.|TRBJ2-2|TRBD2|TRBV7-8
CASSFTRGGTGELFF
TGTGCCAGCAGCTTTACAAGGGGAGGGACCGGGGAGCTGTTTTTT
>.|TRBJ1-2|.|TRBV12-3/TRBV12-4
CASTPGYGYTF
TGTGCCAGCACCCCTGGGTATGGCTACACCTTC
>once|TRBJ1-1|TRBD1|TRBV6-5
CASSYRSGTGNTEAFF
TGTGCCAGCAGTTACCGATCGGGGACAGGGAACACTGAAGCTTTCTTT
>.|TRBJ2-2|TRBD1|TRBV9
CASSVAGQGGITGELFF
TGTGCCAGCAGCGTAGCTGGACAGGGGGGCATCACCGGGGAGCTGTTTTTT